This T cell receptor beta chain was captured by sequencing in a study of cytomegalovirus exposure and HLA in healthy donors. This PCR relied on a set of 60 Vbeta primers and 13 Jbeta primers. The table came from immunoSEQ multiplex PCR; TCRdb's copy has only in-frame clones and leaves some out. This sample has approximately 82,000 clones, with roughly 74% found just once. This clone was seen just once. Germline V gives CDR1 GTSNPN, CDR2 SVGIG (reference sequence). V lost 5 bases, J lost 4 bases, and 14 bases stayed unmatched. CDR3 length: 16 amino acids. The receptor comes from a woman aged 45-59 years in good health and CMV-seropositive. The chain has TRBV30 and TRBJ2-5; 9 positions match TRBD2. Sample: PBMCs. In DNA form, the CDR3 reads TGTGCCTGGGGAGGGGGATGGACTAGCGAGGGAGAGACCCAGTACTTC. Protein sequence: CAWGGGWTSEGETQYF.